Presented here are 21 T cell receptor beta chains from one specimen sequenced in a study of blood T cells in healthy people across ages. A second 7 to 11 cycle PCR used barcoded and J-beta primers. TCRdb re-called the 5' RACE reads through MiXCR, storing one row per CDR3 protein. The top ten clones hold over 7% of a sample with 1.5 million to 2 million distinct CDR3 sequences, over 25% of them seen once. The sample was blood. These receptors all stem from a woman under 40 in good health.

CDR3 loop: CASSLEGLAVQETQYF. Written as DNA, the CDR3 is TGTGCCAGCAGTCTAGAGGGACTAGCGGTCCAAGAGACCCAGTACTTC. The chain is built from TRBV28 and TRBJ2-5, with TRBD2 identical over 11 bases. Germline V gives CDR1 MDHEN, CDR2 SYDVKM. V shed 5 bases, J shed 1 base, and the junction held 6 bases outside the gene matches. The CDR3 has 16 amino acids. Variable domain in full (rest from reference TRBV28 and TRBJ2-5): DVKVTQSSRYLVKRTGEKVFLECVQDMDHENMFWYRQDPGLGLRLIYFSYDVKMKEKGDIPEGYSVSREKKERFSLILESASTNQTSMYLCASSLEGLAVQETQYFGPGTRLLVL.

The V gene is TRBV20-1, the J gene TRBJ2-4, with D perhaps matching TRBD2 (5 bases). V was clipped by 1 base and J by 7 bases, with 23 bases between them. There are 17 residues in the CDR3. Germline CDR1 and CDR2: DFQATT and SNEGSKA (reference sequence). Here the CDR3 reads CSARAPRVTRRPNIQYF. Written as DNA, the CDR3 is TGCAGTGCTAGAGCACCCCGGGTGACTCGGAGGCCCAACATTCAGTACTTC.

This clonotype was detected many times. This rearrangement joins TRBV12-3 or TRBV12-4 to TRBJ2-7, with 11 bases lining up with TRBD1. The CDR3 totals 14 residues. The junction had 8 bases not matched to a gene; V was cut back by 6 bases and J by 7 bases. The CDR3 DNA follows: TGTGCCAGCAGAAGGGACAGGGGGGCTGGGGAGCAGTACTTC. This encodes CASRRDRGAGEQYF.

This clonotype has just a few counts. The chain links TRBV5-1 to TRBJ1-5; possible D gene TRBD1, 6 bases. Trimming removed 4 bases from V and 3 bases from J, with 14 bases in between. Germline CDR1 SGHRS, CDR2 YFSETQ. This CDR3 contains 15 residues. CDR3 protein: CASSATDSYNQPQHF. The CDR3 region has the DNA TGCGCCAGCAGCGCCACGGACAGTTACAATCAGCCCCAGCATTTT.

The genes are TRBV5-1 and TRBJ1-1, with D possibly TRBD1 on 5 matching bases. Looked up from germline, CDR1 is SGHRS and CDR2 is YFSETQ. Trimming removed 0 bases from V and 6 bases from J, with 12 bases in between. CDR3 length: 14 residues. CDR3 loop: CASSLVQGSPEAFF. The DNA for the CDR3 is TGCGCCAGCAGCTTGGTTCAGGGATCGCCTGAAGCTTTCTTT.

Details on this clonotype: At one boundary the junction diverges from the germline segment, which might be a read error. The chain employs TRBV7-6 and TRBJ2-1; TRBD2 matches at 12 bases. CDR3 size: 15 residues. Germline CDR1 and CDR2: SGHVS and FNYEAQ. The CDR3 nucleotides are TGTGCCGGCAGCCTTTCTAGCGGGAGGGCCAATGAGCAGTTCTTC. This encodes CAGSLSSGRANEQFF.

About this clonotype itself: At one end the junction does not follow the germline gene, possibly because of a read error. V and J are TRBV11-2 and TRBJ2-1; 11 bases line up with TRBD2. The V gene's germline CDR1 is SGHAT and CDR2 FQNNGV. The CDR3 has 19 residues. CDR3 protein: CASSLVGRTSGGFYNEQLF. In DNA form, the CDR3 reads TGTGCCAGCAGCCTAGTAGGTAGAACTAGCGGGGGTTTCTACAATGAGCAGTTATTC.

This sequence joins TRBV4-3 and TRBJ2-7; D perhaps matches TRBD2 (6 bases). V was pared by 0 bases and J by 2 bases, with 17 bases between. The length of the CDR3 is 17 residues. Germline V gene sequence: CDR1 LGHNA, CDR2 YSLEER. For the CDR3, the DNA is TGCGCCAGCAGCCAAGATCATAGCGGACAACTACCCTACGAGCAGTACTTC. Translation gives CASSQDHSGQLPYEQYF.

This clonotype came up a few times. The chain uses TRBV10-3 and TRBJ2-1, with no clear D. V was clipped by 0 bases and J by 15 bases, with 18 bases between them. Germline lookup yields CDR1 ENHRY and CDR2 SYGVKD. CDR3 size: 14 residues. The CDR3 protein is CAISESTDPPPPFF. The CDR3 region has the DNA TGTGCCATCAGTGAGTCGACTGACCCTCCCCCCCCGTTCTTC.

This clonotype turned up a few times. The genes are TRBV10-3 and TRBJ2-5, with a tentative D call TRBD2 (5 bases). The CDR3 consists of 13 residues. The germline gives CDR1 ENHRY, CDR2 SYGVKD. Trimming took off 8 bases at V and 1 base at J, with 11 bases between the two ends. Written as DNA, the CDR3 is TGTGCCATCGCCGAGGGTTTCCAAGAGACCCAGTACTTC. Residues: CAIAEGFQETQYF.

The V and J genes are TRBV6-5 and TRBJ2-1; no clear D gene. CDR3 length equals 14 residues. The germline CDR1 and CDR2 sequences are MNHEY and SVGAGI. The V and J ends lost 6 bases and 9 bases respectively, with 18 bases between them. This CDR3 reads CASSLRIGWGEQFF. The CDR3 DNA reads as TGTGCCAGCAGCCTCAGGATAGGATGGGGTGAGCAGTTCTTC.

The chain has TRBV20-1 and TRBJ2-2, with a weak D call TRBD2 (6 bases). The CDR3 runs to 15 residues. V dropped 5 bases and J dropped 5 bases, with 18 bases sitting between them. Germline V gives CDR1 DFQATT, CDR2 SNEGSKA (reference sequence). The CDR3 here is CSAGRQGGLTGELFF. In nucleotides, the CDR3 is TGCAGTGCTGGGCGGCAGGGAGGTTTAACCGGGGAGCTGTTTTTT.

In its sample, this clonotype was seen a few times. J is TRBJ1-2 and V is TRBV20-1; 10 nucleotides match TRBD1. Germline trimming cut 0 bases from V and 8 bases from J; bases unmatched to any gene: 3. The length of the CDR3 is 13 residues. The germline V gene encodes CDR1 DFQATT and CDR2 SNEGSKA (reference sequence). DNA of the CDR3: TGCAGTGCTAGAGATGGGACAGGGGTCGGCTACACCTTC. It codes for CSARDGTGVGYTF.

The chain is built from TRBV4-3 and TRBJ1-5; D may be TRBD1 (5 bases). The germline V and J ends were trimmed by 0 bases and 10 bases, with 10 bases remaining between them. Germline V gene sequence: CDR1 LGHNA, CDR2 YSLEER. The CDR3 consists of 13 residues. Here the CDR3 DNA reads TGCGCCAGCAGCCAAGAACAGGCCGCCCCCCAGCATTTT. Encoded protein: CASSQEQAAPQHF.

CDR3 amino acids: CASQSRGEFRGNTIYF. CDR3 in DNA: TGTGCCAGCCAAAGCCGCGGGGAGTTCCGAGGAAACACCATATATTTT. The chain recombines TRBV25-1 with TRBJ1-3; no clear D. This CDR3 is built from 16 residues. V lost 8 bases and J lost 4, with 21 bases in between. Germline loops: CDR1 MGHDK, CDR2 SYGVNS. Full variable domain (rest looked up from reference TRBV25-1 and TRBJ1-3): EADIYQTPRYLVIGTGKKITLECSQTMGHDKMYWYQQDPGMELHLIHYSYGVNSTEKGDLSSESTVSRIRTEHFPLTLESARPSHTSQYLCASQSRGEFRGNTIYFGEGSWLTVV.

This clonotype was recorded at least ten times. The V gene is TRBV7-6, the J gene TRBJ2-5; no clear D. Near its end, the DNA agrees better with TRBJ2-7, so the J call may be wrong. This CDR3 region has 13 residues. Germline V gene lookup returns CDR1 SGHVS and CDR2 FNYEAQ. CDR3 in amino acids: CASSPPGLLEQYF. CDR3 nucleotide sequence: TGTGCCAGCAGCCCCCCGGGTCTACTCGAGCAGTACTTC.

V and J are TRBV30 and TRBJ2-5; TRBD2 matches at 9 bases. V lost 4 bases, J lost 6 bases, and 12 bases stayed unmatched. CDR1 and CDR2 from the germline V gene are GTSNPN and SVGIG (reference sequence). The CDR3 totals 15 residues. CDR3 nucleotide sequence: TGTGCCTGGATGCCCCGGCGGGGGGGCCTGAAGACCCAGTACTTC. Its protein product is CAWMPRRGGLKTQYF. The full variable domain, with the rest looked up from reference TRBV30 and TRBJ2-5, is SQTIHQWPATLVQPVGSPLSLECTVEGTSNPNLYWYRQAAGRGLQLLFYSVGIGQISSEVPQNLSASRPQDRQFILSSKKLLLSDSGFYLCAWMPRRGGLKTQYFGPGTRLLVL.

Notes on this clonotype: It may be a read error: a sequence one base away is much more abundant. The rearrangement links TRBV28 to TRBJ2-1, with TRBD1 as a possible D gene (5 bases). Trimming took off 10 bases at V and 10 bases at J, with 23 bases between the two ends. This CDR3 contains 14 residues. Germline V lookup: CDR1 MDHEN, CDR2 SYDVKM. CDR3 nucleotides: TGTGCCACAAAGGGATCAGGGCCGCTCTACGAGCAGTTCTTC. This sequence encodes CATKGSGPLYEQFF.

Regarding this clonotype: Being one base from a much bigger clone, this may be a read error. This sequence joins TRBV20-1 and TRBJ1-1; tentatively, D is TRBD1 (6 bases). With 4 bases removed from V and 1 base from J, the gap between germline ends came to 25 bases. The CDR3 runs 18 residues. Germline loops: CDR1 DFQATT, CDR2 SNEGSKA (reference sequence). This CDR3 is CSAIGPGGASGGNTEAFF. Written as DNA, the CDR3 is TGCAGTGCTATTGGCCCGGGGGGCGCATCCGGGGGGAACACTGAAGCTTTCTTT.

V usage is TRBV6-6 and J usage is TRBJ1-2; D gene unclear. Germline values: CDR1 MNHNY, CDR2 SVGAGI (reference sequence). V dropped 0 bases and J dropped 8 bases, with 10 bases sitting between them. The CDR3 length is 13 residues. The CDR3 nucleotides read TGTGCCAGCAGTTACTCAATAACGTCAGGCTACACCTTC. This encodes CASSYSITSGYTF.

The gene calls are TRBV28 and TRBJ1-2; D is perhaps TRBD1 (6 bases). This CDR3 is built from 16 residues. Germline CDR1 is MDHEN and CDR2 is SYDVKM. V was clipped by 3 bases and J by 4 bases, with 18 bases between them. CDR3 amino acids: CASSLGGQGKGYGYTF. CDR3 DNA: TGTGCCAGCAGTTTGGGGGGGCAGGGGAAAGGCTATGGCTACACCTTC.